Following are 11 T cell receptor beta chains from one sample sequenced in a study of shared clonotypes between healthy human individuals. Generated by immunoSEQ multiplex PCR, the TCRdb table keeps only in-frame clones and is missing some. The sample records over 2 million clones, 85% to 95% being singletons. Sequences were obtained from naive CD4+ T cells sorted from blood. Stated subset: CD45RA+ positively selected. The receptor set was obtained from a man aged 18 to 29 in good health.

The rearrangement links TRBV30 to TRBJ2-3; D is ambiguous. Germline V CDR1 and CDR2: GTSNPN, SVGIG (reference sequence). Trimming removed 8 bases from V and 6 bases from J, with 9 bases in between. This CDR3 region has 10 residues. CDR3 amino acids: CAPLGDTQYF. The CDR3 DNA reads as TGTGCCCCCCTGGGGGATACGCAGTATTTT.

This chain links TRBV5-1 with TRBJ1-4, with no clear D. With 3 bases removed from V and 3 bases from J, the gap between germline ends came to 12 bases. Germline V gives CDR1 SGHRS, CDR2 YFSETQ. CDR3 length equals 15 residues. CDR3 coding DNA: TGCGCCAGCAGCTCTGCCCTGGCGGCTAATGAAAAACTGTTTTTT. Translating gives CASSSALAANEKLFF.

CDR3 DNA: TGCAGCGTTGCCCCGGGGACAGGGAGGAGGTACGAGCAGTACTTC. This translates into CSVAPGTGRRYEQYF. The chain combines TRBV29-1 with TRBJ2-7; 9 nucleotides agree with TRBD1. V lost 4 bases, J lost 4 bases, and 11 bases stayed unmatched. In germline, CDR1 is SQVTM, CDR2 ANQGSEA. The length of the CDR3 is 15 residues.

The V call is TRBV5-1, the J call TRBJ2-7, with D perhaps matching TRBD1 (6 bases). The CDR3 sequence is 17 residues long. The ends were cut back, 4 bases at V and 2 bases at J, with 22 bases in the middle. Germline V gene data show CDR1 as SGHRS and CDR2 as YFSETQ. The CDR3: CASSPTLTGTSAYEQYF. The CDR3 coding sequence is TGCGCCAGCAGCCCGACCCTGACAGGAACTTCAGCCTACGAGCAGTACTTC. Variable domain in full (rest from reference TRBV5-1 and TRBJ2-7): KAGVTQTPRYLIKTRGQQVTLSCSPISGHRSVSWYQQTPGQGLQFLFEYFSETQRNKGNFPGRFSGRQFSNSRSEMNVSTLELGDSALYLCASSPTLTGTSAYEQYFGPGTRLTVT.

This clone was recorded a few times. V usage is TRBV4-1 and J usage is TRBJ1-5; 7 bases map to TRBD1. The CDR3 sequence is 15 residues long. Germline V gene sequence: CDR1 MGHRA, CDR2 YSYEKL. J gave up 6 bases and V 1 base, and 6 bases lay outside the gene matches. The CDR3, as DNA: TGCGCCAGCAGCCAAGTCGACAGGGATCGTCAGCCCCAGCATTTT. It is translated as CASSQVDRDRQPQHF.

The chain couples TRBV5-4 to TRBJ2-7; 9 bases are shared with TRBD2. V lost 2 bases, J lost 4 bases, and 4 bases stayed unmatched. Germline lookup yields CDR1 SGHNT and CDR2 YYREEE (reference sequence). CDR3 length: 14 residues. CDR3 residues: CASSFSGRVYEQYF. The CDR3 nucleotides read TGTGCCAGCAGCTTTAGCGGGAGAGTTTACGAGCAGTACTTC.

V usage is TRBV7-9 and J usage is TRBJ2-3; D assignment may be TRBD1 or TRBD2 (6 bases each). V was pared by 5 bases and J by 0 bases, with 18 bases between. Germline CDR1 is SEHNR and CDR2 is FQNEAQ (reference sequence). The CDR3 spans 17 residues. The CDR3 region is CASSKSQQGGSTDTQYF. As DNA, the CDR3 is TGTGCCAGCAGCAAATCCCAACAGGGAGGTAGCACAGATACGCAGTATTTT.

The chain uses TRBV6-1 and TRBJ2-2, with D possibly TRBD2 on 6 matching bases. Per the germline V gene, CDR1 is MNHNS and CDR2 is SASEGT. The ends were cut back, 6 bases at V and 5 bases at J, with 16 bases in the middle. CDR3 size: 15 residues. The CDR3 sequence is CASSLNIGGTGELFF. CDR3 DNA sequence: TGTGCCAGCAGCCTTAATATCGGGGGTACCGGGGAGCTGTTTTTT.

The genes are TRBV28 and TRBJ2-4, with 9 bases that match TRBD2. Germline lookup yields CDR1 MDHEN and CDR2 SYDVKM. This CDR3 contains 18 residues. The junction had 19 bases not matched to a gene; V was cut back by 6 bases and J by 7 bases. Written as DNA, the CDR3 is TGTGCCAGCAGCCAGGGTGGCGGGGGGGCCTCAAAGATCAACATTCAGTACTTC. Amino acids: CASSQGGGGASKINIQYF. The variable domain in full, with the rest retrieved from reference TRBV28 and TRBJ2-4, is DVKVTQSSRYLVKRTGEKVFLECVQDMDHENMFWYRQDPGLGLRLIYFSYDVKMKEKGDIPEGYSVSREKKERFSLILESASTNQTSMYLCASSQGGGGASKINIQYFGAGTRLSVL.

This clone appeared once. This chain links TRBV2 with TRBJ1-6; 7 nucleotides match TRBD1. Germline CDR1 reads SNHLY; CDR2 reads FYNNEI. The CDR3 has 16 amino acids. V shed 0 bases and J 6 bases; nucleotides not matched to a gene: 5. The CDR3 sequence: CASSEATQGFNSPLHF. The CDR3 coding sequence is TGTGCCAGCAGTGAAGCCACACAGGGGTTTAATTCACCCCTCCACTTT.

This clone was seen a few times. The rearrangement uses TRBV27 and TRBJ1-1; 11 bases are a match to TRBD1. Germline CDR1 reads MNHEY; CDR2 reads SMNVEV (reference sequence). The CDR3 extends over 15 amino acids. With V trimmed by 4 bases and J by 6 bases, 7 bases remained unmatched. Written as DNA, the CDR3 is TGTGCCAGCAGTTACAAGGGACAGGGGGTAGCTGAAGCTTTCTTT. This encodes CASSYKGQGVAEAFF.